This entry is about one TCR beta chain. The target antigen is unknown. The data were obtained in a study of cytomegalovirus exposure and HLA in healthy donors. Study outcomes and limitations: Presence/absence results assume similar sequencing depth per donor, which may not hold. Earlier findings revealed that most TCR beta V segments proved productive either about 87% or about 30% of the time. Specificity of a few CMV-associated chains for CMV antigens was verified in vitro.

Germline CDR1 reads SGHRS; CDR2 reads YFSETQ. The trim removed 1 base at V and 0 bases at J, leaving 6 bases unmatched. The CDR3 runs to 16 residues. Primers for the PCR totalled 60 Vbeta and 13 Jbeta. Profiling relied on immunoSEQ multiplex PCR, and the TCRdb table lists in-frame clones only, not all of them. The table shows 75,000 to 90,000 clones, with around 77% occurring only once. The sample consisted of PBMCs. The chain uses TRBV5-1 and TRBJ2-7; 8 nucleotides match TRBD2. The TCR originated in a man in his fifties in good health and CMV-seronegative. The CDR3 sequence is CASSLSLAGSSYEQYF. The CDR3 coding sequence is TGCGCCAGCAGCTTGTCGTTAGCGGGAAGCTCCTACGAGCAGTACTTC.